This TCR beta chain was identified during a study of cytomegalovirus exposure and HLA in healthy donors. Concerning this clone itself: No antigen is known for it.

Use of 60 Vbeta and 13 Jbeta primers characterized the PCR. Study processing details: In a later analysis, the count reached tens of millions of unique TCR beta chains, with 10 million to 11 million shared. Generated by immunoSEQ multiplex PCR, the TCRdb table keeps only in-frame clones and is missing some. Clonal size and the V and J genes are those of that table, whereas D and trimming came from the DNA. The repertoire holds around 190,000 clones, with about 80% as singletons. Participants comprised healthy donors of bone marrow. Germline loops: CDR1 LNHDA, CDR2 SQIVND (reference sequence). The V and J ends lost 6 bases and 6 bases, in that order; junction bases with no gene match: 4. CDR3 size: 13 residues. Study findings and constraints: Roughly even sequencing depth across donors was the assumption behind the presence/absence analyses. The study labeled more than 150 TCR beta chains cytomegalovirus-associated.

The sequenced sample was PBMCs. The V and J genes are TRBV19 and TRBJ2-2, with 7 nucleotides matching TRBD2. This receptor was taken from a man between 60 and 75 years old in good health and CMV-seronegative. The CDR3 nucleotides read TGTGCCAGTAGGGGGCGGGGGTCCGGGGAGCTGTTTTTT. Its translation: CASRGRGSGELFF.